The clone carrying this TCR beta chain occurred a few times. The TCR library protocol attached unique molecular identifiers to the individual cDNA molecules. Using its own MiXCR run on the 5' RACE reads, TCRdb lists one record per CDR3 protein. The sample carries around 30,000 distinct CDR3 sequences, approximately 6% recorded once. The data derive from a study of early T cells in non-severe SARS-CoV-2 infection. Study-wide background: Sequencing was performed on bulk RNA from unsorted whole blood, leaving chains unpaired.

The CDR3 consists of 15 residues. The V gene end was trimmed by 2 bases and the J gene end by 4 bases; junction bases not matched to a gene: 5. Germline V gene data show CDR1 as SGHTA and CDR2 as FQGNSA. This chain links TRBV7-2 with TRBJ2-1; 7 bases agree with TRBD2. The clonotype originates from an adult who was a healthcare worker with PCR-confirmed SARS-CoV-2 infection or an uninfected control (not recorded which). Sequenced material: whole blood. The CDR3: CASSLMLAGYNEQFF. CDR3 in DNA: TGTGCCAGCAGCTTAATGTTAGCGGGTTACAATGAGCAGTTCTTC.